The source of this T cell receptor beta chain is a study of T-cell memory formation after mild COVID-19 (dated by TCRdb to about 2021). Regarding the study in general: Most TCR sequence clusters were specific to one of the two donors. Longitudinal TCRalpha and TCRbeta repertoire sequencing tracked T-cell clones expanding and contracting after mild COVID-19 in two donors. Two young, previously healthy adult volunteers made up the cohort, one male and one female. General conclusions and limits of the study: The second-wave clones that peaked on day 37 were not confirmed to be SARS-CoV-2 specific. Clones that contracted from day 15 to 85 showed balanced CD4/CD8 phenotypes, whereas a second wave of clones that expanded from day 15 to 37 leaned towards CD4+. Only a couple of mild cases were covered by the study, and larger cohorts that include severe cases with pre-infection samples were considered necessary. Contracting CD4+ clones turned up mainly in the CM and EM memory subsets, whereas EMRA was where CD8+ clones were enriched. Some responding clones were found in pre-infection memory, which suggests that pre-existing cross-reactive memory T cells took part in the SARS-CoV-2 response.

Ficoll-Paque density gradient centrifugation was the method used to isolate PBMCs. About this clonotype: No antigen is known for it. One base away there is no much larger clone; base qualities are not given.

Clipping removes 4 bases from V and 0 bases from J, with 3 as the unmatched junction base count. As encoded in the germline V gene, CDR1 is LGHNA while CDR2 is YSLEER. The CDR3 contains 14 residues, cysteine and phenylalanine counted. Only the CDR3 region is kept as DNA, spanning 42 bases read in frame from base 1. The sequencing machine was an Illumina NovaSeq 6000. TCRalpha and TCRbeta cDNA libraries were built by 5'RACE with constant-segment primers, adding sample barcodes and unique molecular identifiers. RNA was extracted from every sample with Trizol reagent. Library amplification was performed in two PCR steps, and a second sample barcode and Illumina TruSeq adapters were introduced in the second step. Sequencing of the libraries was done on an Illumina NovaSeq, producing 2 x 150 bp paired-end reads. Regarding the original processing steps: Demultiplexing of reads and collapsing into UMI-guided consensus sequences were performed with migec v1.2.7. With mixcr v2.1.11, UMI consensuses were aligned to TRA and TRB V and J templates and assembled into clonotypes. A clonotype was counted as expanded or contracted only if both edgeR and NoisET called the change significant, with noise models trained on biological replicates. For edgeR calls, the cutoffs were a false discovery rate-adjusted p below 0.01 and a log2 fold-change threshold of 1. As an exploratory analysis of dynamics, max-normalized trajectories of the 1000 most abundant clonotypes were examined by PCA with hierarchical clustering. The CD4 or CD8 phenotype of responding clones was assigned using the separately sequenced CD4+ and CD8+ repertoires. TCRdb cleaned the public reads at Q25 with fastp, built clones with MiXCR and kept in-frame beta chains. When rows share a CDR3 protein, they turn into one entry using the most common DNA and genes. The V and J calls come from TCRdb's annotation, not from the publication. The sample contains 220,000 or so distinct CDR3 sequences, more than 8% of them found a single time. The top ten constitute roughly 4% of the sample.

The sequencing input was PBMCs or a T cell subset sorted from them (not recorded which). The rearrangement combines TRBV4-3 with TRBJ2-7; a stretch of 7 junction bases matches TRBD1. The sequence was obtained from a man between 18 and 35 years old who had mild COVID-19 (a few samples of this study predate the infection). The sample titles of this study are shuffled in the database, so cell type and time point are left out; the donor was told from shared clones. The DNA sequence is given as TGCGCCAGCAGCCCGGACAGGAGCTCCTACGAGCAGTACTTC. The resulting protein is CASSPDRSSYEQYF.